This paragraph covers one TCR beta chain sequence. As yet, its antigen is unknown. The repertoire was sequenced with immunoSEQ multiplex PCR; TCRdb's copy has only in-frame clones and lacks some. Among over 100,000 clones listed, about four fifths were seen once. The data stem from a study of radiotherapy plus CTLA-4 blockade in lung cancer. Overall study: Objective responses were observed in about 17% of patients, and disease control was achieved by about 30%.

Study-level results: Researchers report tumor-derived TCR clones expanding in blood after radiotherapy plus ipilimumab.

The germline V gene encodes CDR1 SGHNT and CDR2 YENEEA. This CDR3 spans 14 amino acids. Unmatched junction bases numbered 4, after V lost 5 bases and J lost 5 bases. This chain links TRBV11-3 with TRBJ2-2; 8 bases map to TRBD1. The TCR originated in a human donor with non-small cell lung cancer that progressed on radiotherapy plus ipilimumab. Some clones in this sample may be carry-over from other donors' samples. The material sequenced was peripheral blood, taken from a patient treated with radiotherapy plus ipilimumab. The CDR3 sequence is CASSPGTGTGELFF. DNA of the CDR3: TGTGCCAGCAGCCCAGGGACAGGTACCGGGGAGCTGTTTTTT.